This section outlines one T cell receptor (beta chain) sequence together with its context. This specimen comes from a study of blood T cell repertoires in COVID-19. In germline, CDR1 is SNHLY, CDR2 FYNNEI. CDR3 length: 14 amino acids. V was clipped by 4 bases and J by 7 bases; unmatched bases: 9. Measured with immunoSEQ multiplex PCR; TCRdb has only the in-frame clones, and not every one. The table includes about 250,000 clones, about 86% detected once. The J gene is TRBJ2-7, the V gene TRBV2; TRBD1 matches 8 bases. This TCR came from a man at least 80 years old with acute or convalescent COVID-19. Sequenced: peripheral blood. Here the CDR3 DNA reads TGTGCCAGCAGTGTAAACAGGGGGTTGAATGAGCAGTACTTC. It specifies CASSVNRGLNEQYF.